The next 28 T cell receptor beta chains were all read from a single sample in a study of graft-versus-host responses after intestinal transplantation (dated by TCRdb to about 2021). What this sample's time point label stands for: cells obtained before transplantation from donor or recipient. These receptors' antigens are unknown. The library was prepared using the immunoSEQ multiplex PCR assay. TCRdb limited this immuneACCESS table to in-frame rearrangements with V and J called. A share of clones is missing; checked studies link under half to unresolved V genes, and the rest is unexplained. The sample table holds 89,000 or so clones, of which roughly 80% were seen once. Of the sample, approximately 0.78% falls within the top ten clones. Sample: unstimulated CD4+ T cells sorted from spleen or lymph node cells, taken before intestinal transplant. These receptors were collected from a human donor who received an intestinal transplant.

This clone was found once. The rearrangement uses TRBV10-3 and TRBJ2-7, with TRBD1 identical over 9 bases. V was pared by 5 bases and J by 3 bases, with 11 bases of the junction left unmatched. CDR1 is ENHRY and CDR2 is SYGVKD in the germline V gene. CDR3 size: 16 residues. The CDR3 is CAISRTGTGINYEQYF. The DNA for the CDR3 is TGTGCCATCAGTCGTACCGGGACAGGGATTAACTACGAGCAGTACTTC.

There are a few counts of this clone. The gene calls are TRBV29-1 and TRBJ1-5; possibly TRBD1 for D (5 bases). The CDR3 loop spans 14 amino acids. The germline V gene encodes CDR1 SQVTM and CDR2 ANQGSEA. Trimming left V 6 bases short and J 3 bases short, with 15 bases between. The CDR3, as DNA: TGCAGCGTGGCGGCGGGACGGAACAATCAGCCCCAGCATTTT. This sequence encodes CSVAAGRNNQPQHF.

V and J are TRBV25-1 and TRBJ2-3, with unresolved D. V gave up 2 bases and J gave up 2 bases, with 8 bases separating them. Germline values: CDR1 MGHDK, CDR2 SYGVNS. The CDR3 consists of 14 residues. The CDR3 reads CASSERRATDTQYF. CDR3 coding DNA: TGTGCCAGCAGTGAACGAAGAGCCACAGATACGCAGTATTTT.

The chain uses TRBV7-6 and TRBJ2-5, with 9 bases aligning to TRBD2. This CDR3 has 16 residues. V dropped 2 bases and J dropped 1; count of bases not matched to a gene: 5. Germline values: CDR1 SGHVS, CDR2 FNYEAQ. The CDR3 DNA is TGTGCCAGCAGCTTATTGAGTAGCGGGGGCCAAGAGACCCAGTACTTC. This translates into CASSLLSSGGQETQYF. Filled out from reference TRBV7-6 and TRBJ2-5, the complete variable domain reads GAGVSQSPRYKVTKRGQDVALRCDPISGHVSLYWYRQALGQGPEFLTYFNYEAQQDKSGLPNDRFSAERPEGSISTLTIQRTEQRDSAMYRCASSLLSSGGQETQYFGPGTRLLVL.

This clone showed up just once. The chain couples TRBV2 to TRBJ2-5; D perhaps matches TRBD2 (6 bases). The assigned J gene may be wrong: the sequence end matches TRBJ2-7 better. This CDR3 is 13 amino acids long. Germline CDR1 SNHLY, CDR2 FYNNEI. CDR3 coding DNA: TGTGCCAGCGGAAGGGACTTTGCCTACGAGCAGTACTTC. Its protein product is CASGRDFAYEQYF.

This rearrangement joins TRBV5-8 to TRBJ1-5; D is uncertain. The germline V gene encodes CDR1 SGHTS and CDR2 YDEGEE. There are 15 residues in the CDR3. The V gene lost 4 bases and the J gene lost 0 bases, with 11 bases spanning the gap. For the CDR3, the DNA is TGTGCCAGCAGCGAACAGCTTTATAGCAATCAGCCCCAGCATTTT. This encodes CASSEQLYSNQPQHF.

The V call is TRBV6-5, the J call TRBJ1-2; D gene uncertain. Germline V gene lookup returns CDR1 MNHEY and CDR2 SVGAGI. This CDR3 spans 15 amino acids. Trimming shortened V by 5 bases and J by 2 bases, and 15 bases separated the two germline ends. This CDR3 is CASSPRRTQNYGYTF. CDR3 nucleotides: TGTGCCAGCAGTCCTCGCCGGACTCAAAACTATGGCTACACCTTC.

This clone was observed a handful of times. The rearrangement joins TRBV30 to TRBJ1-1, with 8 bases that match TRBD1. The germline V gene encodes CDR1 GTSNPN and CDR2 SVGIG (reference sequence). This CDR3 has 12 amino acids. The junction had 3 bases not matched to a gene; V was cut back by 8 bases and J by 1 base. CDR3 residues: CARDRTNTEAFF. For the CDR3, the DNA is TGTGCCAGGGACAGGACGAACACTGAAGCTTTCTTT.

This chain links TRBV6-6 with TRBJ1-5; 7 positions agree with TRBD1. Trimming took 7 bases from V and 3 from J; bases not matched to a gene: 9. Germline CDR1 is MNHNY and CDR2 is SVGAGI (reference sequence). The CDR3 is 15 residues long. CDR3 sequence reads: CASTSDRVTNQPQHF. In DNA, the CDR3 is TGTGCCAGCACCTCAGACAGGGTAACCAATCAGCCCCAGCATTTT.

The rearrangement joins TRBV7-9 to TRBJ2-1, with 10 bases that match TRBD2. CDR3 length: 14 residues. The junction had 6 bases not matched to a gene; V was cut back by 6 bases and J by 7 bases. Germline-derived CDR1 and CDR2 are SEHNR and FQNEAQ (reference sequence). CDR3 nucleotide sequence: TGTGCCAGCAGTTCTAGCGGGAGTCAGAATGAGCAGTTCTTC. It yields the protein CASSSSGSQNEQFF.

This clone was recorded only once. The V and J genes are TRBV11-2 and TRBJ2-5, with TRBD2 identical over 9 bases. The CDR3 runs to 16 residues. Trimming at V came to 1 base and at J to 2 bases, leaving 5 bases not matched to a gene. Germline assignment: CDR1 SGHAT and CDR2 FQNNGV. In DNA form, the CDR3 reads TGTGCCAGCAGCTTAGTTAGCGGGAGTAATCAAGAGACCCAGTACTTC. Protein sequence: CASSLVSGSNQETQYF. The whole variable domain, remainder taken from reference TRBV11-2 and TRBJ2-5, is EAGVAQSPRYKIIEKRQSVAFWCNPISGHATLYWYQQILGQGPKLLIQFQNNGVVDDSQLPKDRFSAERLKGVDSTLKIQPAKLEDSAVYLCASSLVSGSNQETQYFGPGTRLLVL.

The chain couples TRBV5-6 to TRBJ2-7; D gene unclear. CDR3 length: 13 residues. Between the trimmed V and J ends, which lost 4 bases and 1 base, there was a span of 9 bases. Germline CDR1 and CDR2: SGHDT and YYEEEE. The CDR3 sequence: CASSTARSYEQYF. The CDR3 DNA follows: TGTGCCAGCAGCACAGCCCGGTCCTACGAGCAGTACTTC.

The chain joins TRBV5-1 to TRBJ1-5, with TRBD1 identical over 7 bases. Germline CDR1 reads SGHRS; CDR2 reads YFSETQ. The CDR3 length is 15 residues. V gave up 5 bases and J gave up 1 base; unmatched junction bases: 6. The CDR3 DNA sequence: TGCGCCAGCAGGTCAGACAGGGTGAGCAATCAGCCCCAGCATTTT. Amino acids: CASRSDRVSNQPQHF.

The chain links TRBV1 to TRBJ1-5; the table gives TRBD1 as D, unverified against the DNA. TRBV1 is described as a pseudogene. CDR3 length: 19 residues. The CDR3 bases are TGCACCAGCAGCGCAAGCCGGATGGACAGGGCATATAGCAATCAGCCCCAGCATTTT. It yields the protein CTSSASRMDRAYSNQPQHF.

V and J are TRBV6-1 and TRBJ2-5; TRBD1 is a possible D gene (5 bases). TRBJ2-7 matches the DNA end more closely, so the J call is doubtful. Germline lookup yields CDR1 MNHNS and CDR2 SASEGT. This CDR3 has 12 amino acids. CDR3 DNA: TGTGCCACCATGGGGCAGGCCTACGAGCAGTACTTC. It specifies CATMGQAYEQYF.

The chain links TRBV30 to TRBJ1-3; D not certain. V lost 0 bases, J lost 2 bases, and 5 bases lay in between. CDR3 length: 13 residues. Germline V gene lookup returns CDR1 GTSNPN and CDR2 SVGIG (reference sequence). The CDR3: CAWSVDTGNTIYF. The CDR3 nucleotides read TGTGCCTGGAGTGTAGACACTGGAAACACCATATATTTT. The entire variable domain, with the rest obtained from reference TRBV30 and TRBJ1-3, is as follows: SQTIHQWPATLVQPVGSPLSLECTVEGTSNPNLYWYRQAAGRGLQLLFYSVGIGQISSEVPQNLSASRPQDRQFILSSKKLLLSDSGFYLCAWSVDTGNTIYFGEGSWLTVV.

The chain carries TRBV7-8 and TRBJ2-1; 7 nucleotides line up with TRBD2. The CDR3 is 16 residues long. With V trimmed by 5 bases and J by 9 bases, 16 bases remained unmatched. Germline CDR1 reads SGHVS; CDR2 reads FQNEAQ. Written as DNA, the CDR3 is TGTGCCAGCAGCCCCCTCCCGGGGAGGGCCAAGGTTGAGCAGTTCTTC. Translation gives CASSPLPGRAKVEQFF.

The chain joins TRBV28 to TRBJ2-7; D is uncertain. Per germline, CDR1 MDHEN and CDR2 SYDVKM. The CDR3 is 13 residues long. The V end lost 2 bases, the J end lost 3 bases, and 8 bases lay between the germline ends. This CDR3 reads CASSLRTDYEQYF. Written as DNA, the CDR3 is TGTGCCAGCAGTTTACGCACAGACTACGAGCAGTACTTC.

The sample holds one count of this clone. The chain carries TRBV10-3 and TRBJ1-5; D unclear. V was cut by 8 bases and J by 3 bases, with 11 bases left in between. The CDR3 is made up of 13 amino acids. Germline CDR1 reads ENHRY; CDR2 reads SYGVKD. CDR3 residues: CAICREPNQPQHF. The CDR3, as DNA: TGTGCCATCTGTCGAGAACCCAATCAGCCCCAGCATTTT.

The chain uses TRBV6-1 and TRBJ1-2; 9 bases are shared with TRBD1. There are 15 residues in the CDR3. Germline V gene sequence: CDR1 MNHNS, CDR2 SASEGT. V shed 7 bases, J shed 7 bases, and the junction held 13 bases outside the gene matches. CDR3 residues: CASTRDRDVVGGYTF. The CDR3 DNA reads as TGTGCCAGCACCCGGGACAGGGACGTGGTAGGTGGCTACACCTTC.

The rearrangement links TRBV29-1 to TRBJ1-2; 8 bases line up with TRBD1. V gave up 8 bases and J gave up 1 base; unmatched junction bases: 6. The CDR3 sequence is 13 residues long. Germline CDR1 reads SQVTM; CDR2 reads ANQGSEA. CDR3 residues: CSISTGDNYGYTF. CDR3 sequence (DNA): TGCAGCATATCGACAGGGGATAACTATGGCTACACCTTC.

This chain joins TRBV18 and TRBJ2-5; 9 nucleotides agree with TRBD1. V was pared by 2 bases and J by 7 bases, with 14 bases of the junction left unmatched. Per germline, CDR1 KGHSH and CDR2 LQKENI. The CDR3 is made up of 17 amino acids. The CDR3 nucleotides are TGTGCCAGCTCACCATTCGGCCCCGGGACAGGGTCGGGGACCCAGTACTTC. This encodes CASSPFGPGTGSGTQYF.

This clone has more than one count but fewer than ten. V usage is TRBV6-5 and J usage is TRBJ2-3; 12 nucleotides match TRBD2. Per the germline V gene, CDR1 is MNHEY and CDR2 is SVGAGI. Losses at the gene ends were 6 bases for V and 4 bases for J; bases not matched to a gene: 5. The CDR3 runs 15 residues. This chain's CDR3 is CASSPRLAGADTQYF. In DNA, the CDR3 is TGTGCCAGCAGCCCTCGACTAGCGGGAGCAGATACGCAGTATTTT.

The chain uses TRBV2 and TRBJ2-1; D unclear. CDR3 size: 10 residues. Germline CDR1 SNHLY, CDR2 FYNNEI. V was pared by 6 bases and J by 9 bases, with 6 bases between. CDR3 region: CASRRSEQFF. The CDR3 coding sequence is TGTGCCAGCAGACGGAGTGAGCAGTTCTTC. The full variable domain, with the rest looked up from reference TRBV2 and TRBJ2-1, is EPEVTQTPSHQVTQMGQEVILRCVPISNHLYFYWYRQILGQKVEFLVSFYNNEISEKSEIFDDQFSVERPDGSNFTLKIRSTKLEDSAMYFCASRRSEQFFGPGTRLTVL.

The CDR3 sequence is CASSHGNRDTAEKLFF. The CDR3, as DNA: TGTGCCAGCAGCCATGGAAACCGGGACACAGCGGAAAAACTGTTTTTT. V gene TRBV4-2 combines with J gene TRBJ1-4; D may be TRBD1 (6 bases). This CDR3 comprises 16 residues. CDR1 LGHNA and CDR2 YNFKEQ come from the germline V gene. With 3 bases removed from V and 8 bases from J, the gap between germline ends came to 19 bases.

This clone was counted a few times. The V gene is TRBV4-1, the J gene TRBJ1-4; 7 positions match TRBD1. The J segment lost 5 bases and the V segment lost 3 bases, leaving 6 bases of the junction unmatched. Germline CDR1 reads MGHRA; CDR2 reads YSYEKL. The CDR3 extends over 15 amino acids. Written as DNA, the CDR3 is TGCGCCAGCAGCCACCCCTGGGGACAGAATGAAAAACTGTTTTTT. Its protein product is CASSHPWGQNEKLFF.

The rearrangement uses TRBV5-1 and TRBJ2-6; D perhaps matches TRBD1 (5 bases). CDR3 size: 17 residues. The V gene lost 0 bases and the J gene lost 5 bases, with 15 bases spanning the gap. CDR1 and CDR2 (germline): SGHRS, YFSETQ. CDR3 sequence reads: CASSLARTPSRANVLTF. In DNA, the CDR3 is TGCGCCAGCAGCTTGGCCAGGACACCCTCGAGGGCCAACGTCCTGACTTTC.

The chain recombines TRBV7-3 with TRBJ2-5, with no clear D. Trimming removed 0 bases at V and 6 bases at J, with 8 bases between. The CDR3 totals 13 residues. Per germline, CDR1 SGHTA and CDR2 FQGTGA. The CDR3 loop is CASSLTLDQTQYF. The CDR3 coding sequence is TGTGCCAGCAGCTTAACACTCGATCAGACCCAGTACTTC.